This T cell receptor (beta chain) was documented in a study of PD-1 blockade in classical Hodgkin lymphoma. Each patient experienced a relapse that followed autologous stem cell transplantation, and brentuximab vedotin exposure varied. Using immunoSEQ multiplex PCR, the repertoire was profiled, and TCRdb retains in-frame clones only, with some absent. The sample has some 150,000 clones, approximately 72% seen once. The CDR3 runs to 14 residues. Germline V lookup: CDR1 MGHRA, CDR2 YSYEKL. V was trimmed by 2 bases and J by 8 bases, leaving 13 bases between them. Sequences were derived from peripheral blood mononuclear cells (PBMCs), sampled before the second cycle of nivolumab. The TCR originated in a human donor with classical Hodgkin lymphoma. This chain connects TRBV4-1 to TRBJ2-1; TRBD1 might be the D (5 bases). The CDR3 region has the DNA TGCGCCAGCAGCCAACTAGGGGTGGACGATGAGCAGTTCTTC. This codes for CASSQLGVDDEQFF.